The subject of this entry is one T cell receptor beta chain. Antigen specificity is unknown. The data were taken from a study of shared clonotypes between healthy human individuals. Points from the study as a whole: Generation probabilities of non-shared clonotypes were lower (relative to those shared by all four donors).

Assay used: immunoSEQ multiplex PCR; TCRdb lists only in-frame clones, some missing. Among about 2,500,000 clones listed, approximately 92% were seen once. The clonotype comes from a man aged 18 to 30 in good health. Sequencing was carried out using naive CD4+ T cells sorted from blood. Subset specified: CD45RA+ positively selected.

The CDR3 region has the DNA TGTGCCAGCAGCTGGGGACTAGCGGGGGCCCTTAATACGCAGTATTTT. It translates to CASSWGLAGALNTQYF. The chain employs TRBV7-2 and TRBJ2-3, with 14 bases lining up with TRBD2. The CDR3 has 16 amino acids. Unmatched junction bases numbered 7, after V lost 4 bases and J lost 7 bases. Germline assignment: CDR1 SGHTA and CDR2 FQGNSA.